The 31 T cell receptor beta chains reported below all come from one sample, sequenced in a study of OX40 agonist ivuxolimab in advanced cancers. Produced via immunoSEQ multiplex PCR; TCRdb's table is partial and in-frame only. Of more than 95,000 clones in the sample, 94% are singletons; the top ten hold around 0.17%. The starting material was CD4+ or CD8+ T cells sorted from blood, obtained in a trial of the OX40 agonist ivuxolimab. The receptor source for this set is an adult with an advanced solid tumor such as melanoma, head and neck, liver or kidney cancer.

The chain couples TRBV6-6 to TRBJ1-2, with D tentatively TRBD1 (6 bases). Germline CDR1 MNHNY, CDR2 SVGAGI (reference sequence). V lost 5 bases and J lost 0, with 13 bases in between. The CDR3 extends over 15 amino acids. The CDR3 sequence: CASSPWDTPNYGYTF. The DNA of the CDR3 is TGTGCCAGCAGTCCCTGGGACACACCTAACTATGGCTACACCTTC.

The chain joins TRBV18 to TRBJ2-3; unclear D gene. Germline lookup yields CDR1 KGHSH and CDR2 LQKENI. V lost 2 bases and J 0 bases, leaving 6 bases between the germline ends. The CDR3 sequence is 14 residues long. The CDR3 nucleotides are TGTGCCAGCTCACCAGGGCCGAGCACAGATACGCAGTATTTT. Protein sequence: CASSPGPSTDTQYF.

The rearrangement links TRBV4-2 to TRBJ2-1, with 12 bases aligning to TRBD2. The CDR3 loop spans 16 amino acids. V gave up 3 bases and J gave up 8 bases; unmatched junction bases: 8. Looked up from germline, CDR1 is LGHNA and CDR2 is YNFKEQ. The CDR3 here is CASSQAGLAGFYEQFF. CDR3 DNA: TGTGCCAGCAGCCAGGCTGGACTAGCGGGATTCTATGAGCAGTTCTTC.

This chain connects TRBV11-2 to TRBJ1-2; no reliable D call. The CDR3 consists of 14 residues. CDR1 SGHAT and CDR2 FQNNGV come from the germline V gene. Trimming took 1 base from V and 7 from J, leaving 13 bases between them. CDR3 region: CASSLVAGGSGYTF. CDR3 nucleotide sequence: TGTGCCAGCAGCTTAGTGGCAGGAGGGAGTGGCTACACCTTC.

This clone was detected only once. J is TRBJ1-2 and V is TRBV13, with D possibly being TRBD1 (6 bases). Trimming cost V 6 bases and J 5 bases, with 16 bases left between them. CDR3 size: 14 residues. CDR1 is PRHDT, CDR2 FYEKMQ, per germline (reference sequence). CDR3 DNA sequence: TGTGCCAGCAGGCGGGCAGGGGCAAAGTATGGCTACACCTTC. It specifies CASRRAGAKYGYTF.

V usage is TRBV30 and J usage is TRBJ2-5; D is unresolved. CDR1 GTSNPN and CDR2 SVGIG come from the germline V gene (reference sequence). The V and J ends lost 0 bases and 5 bases respectively, with 7 bases between them. The CDR3 runs to 12 residues. The CDR3 spells CAWSVRYETQYF. The CDR3 DNA is TGTGCCTGGAGTGTACGGTACGAGACCCAGTACTTC.

The chain uses TRBV5-6 and TRBJ1-1, with a possible D match to TRBD1 (6 bases). This CDR3 region has 15 residues. Germline V gene sequence: CDR1 SGHDT, CDR2 YYEEEE. Trimming took 3 bases from V and 3 from J, leaving 15 bases between them. Here the CDR3 reads CASSSPGGPDTEAFF. CDR3 DNA: TGTGCCAGCAGCTCGCCCGGGGGGCCGGACACTGAAGCTTTCTTT.

V gene TRBV18 combines with J gene TRBJ2-1, with 10 bases fitting TRBD1. With 6 bases clipped from V and 5 bases from J, the junction kept 7 bases outside the gene matches. The CDR3 runs 15 residues. The germline CDR1 and CDR2 sequences are KGHSH and LQKENI. As DNA, the CDR3 is TGTGCCAGCTCCCTTGACAGGGGGCGCGACAATGAGCAGTTCTTC. Translated, it gives CASSLDRGRDNEQFF.

This clone was recorded once. This sequence joins TRBV5-4 and TRBJ1-1; 9 bases map to TRBD1. Germline trimming cut 4 bases from V and 11 bases from J; bases unmatched to any gene: 18. The CDR3 extends over 16 amino acids. Germline loops: CDR1 SGHNT, CDR2 YYREEE (reference sequence). The CDR3 DNA reads TGTGCCAGCAGCCCGGGACAGGGTGCGGTGACTTTGGGCGCTTTCTTT. Amino acid sequence: CASSPGQGAVTLGAFF.

The V call is TRBV5-8, the J call TRBJ1-2; a possible D gene is TRBD1 (5 bases). V dropped 2 bases and J dropped 4 bases, with 12 bases sitting between them. Germline V CDR1 and CDR2: SGHTS, YDEGEE. The CDR3 is 14 residues long. Written as DNA, the CDR3 is TGTGCCAGCAGCTTAACTGGGGCTACCTATGGCTACACCTTC. It specifies CASSLTGATYGYTF. Based on the CDR3 plus reference TRBV5-8 and TRBJ1-2, the full variable domain is EAGVTQSPTHLIKTRGQQATLRCSPISGHTSVYWYQQALGLGLQFLLWYDEGEERNRGNFPPRFSGRQFPNYSSELNVNALELEDSALYLCASSLTGATYGYTFGSGTRLTVV.

The V gene is TRBV6-5, the J gene TRBJ2-7, with 8 bases fitting TRBD1. From germline, CDR1 is MNHEY and CDR2 SVGAGI. The CDR3 has 12 amino acids. Trimming took 5 bases from V and 3 from J; bases not matched to a gene: 0. The CDR3 reads CASSGQGYEQYF. The CDR3 DNA is TGTGCCAGCAGTGGACAGGGCTACGAGCAGTACTTC.

The chain employs TRBV14 and TRBJ2-7, with D perhaps TRBD1 (6 bases). Germline V CDR1 and CDR2: SGHDN, FVKESK. The CDR3 has 15 amino acids. V was shortened by 4 bases and J by 4 bases, with 17 bases between the two germline ends. This chain's CDR3 is CASSRGQPGPYEQYF. In DNA form, the CDR3 reads TGTGCCAGCAGCCGAGGACAGCCCGGTCCTTACGAGCAGTACTTC.

This chain joins TRBV6-5 and TRBJ2-5; D might be TRBD2 (5 bases). V shed 0 bases and J shed 3 bases, with 11 bases lying between them. This CDR3 comprises 15 residues. Germline V gives CDR1 MNHEY, CDR2 SVGAGI. The CDR3 here is CASSYSTQLEETQYF. The CDR3 DNA sequence: TGTGCCAGCAGTTACTCGACCCAACTAGAAGAGACCCAGTACTTC.

The chain has TRBV7-2 and TRBJ1-3, with TRBD1 as a possible D gene (5 bases). The CDR3 sequence is 16 residues long. Trimming took 5 bases from V and 0 from J, leaving 14 bases between them. Germline-derived CDR1 and CDR2 are SGHTA and FQGNSA. The CDR3 here is CASSMTAQGSGNTIYF. CDR3 nucleotides: TGTGCCAGCAGCATGACAGCCCAAGGCTCTGGAAACACCATATATTTT.

As DNA, the CDR3 is TGCGCCAGCAGCCAAATGACAGGGCACCACAATGAGCAGTTCTTC. Translated: CASSQMTGHHNEQFF. The chain has TRBV4-1 and TRBJ2-1; 7 bases match TRBD1. Unmatched junction bases numbered 6, after V lost 2 bases and J lost 5 bases. Germline V gene sequence: CDR1 MGHRA, CDR2 YSYEKL. There are 15 residues in the CDR3.

In nucleotides, the CDR3 is TGTGCCAGCAGCTTAAACGACAATGAGCAGTTCTTC. This sequence encodes CASSLNDNEQFF. The chain recombines TRBV5-4 with TRBJ2-1; unclear D gene. V lost 2 bases to trimming and J lost 5 bases, with 5 bases between them. The CDR3 is 12 residues long. Germline assignment: CDR1 SGHNT and CDR2 YYREEE (reference sequence).

The gene calls are TRBV7-2 and TRBJ2-3; TRBD2 agrees at 8 bases. V lost 3 bases to trimming and J lost 3 bases; unmatched junction nucleotides: 8. There are 16 residues in the CDR3. Per the germline V gene, CDR1 is SGHTA and CDR2 is FQGNSA. In DNA form, the CDR3 reads TGTGCCAGCAGCTTGCGCCGGGGGGGCCGGACAGATACGCAGTATTTT. Its protein is CASSLRRGGRTDTQYF.

V usage is TRBV7-2 and J usage is TRBJ1-3; no reliable D call. CDR1 and CDR2 (germline): SGHTA, FQGNSA. The germline V and J ends were trimmed by 6 bases and 4 bases, with 10 bases remaining between them. The CDR3 has 13 residues. CDR3 sequence reads: CASREPGGNTIYF. CDR3 sequence (DNA): TGTGCCAGCAGAGAACCTGGGGGAAACACCATATATTTT.

The chain is built from TRBV27 and TRBJ2-1; D unresolved. The CDR3 sequence is 12 residues long. With 4 bases removed from V and 6 bases from J, the gap between germline ends came to 7 bases. Germline loops: CDR1 MNHEY, CDR2 SMNVEV (reference sequence). The CDR3 nucleotides are TGTGCCAGCAGTTCGACCCTCAATGAGCAGTTCTTC. Translated: CASSSTLNEQFF.

In nucleotides, the CDR3 is TGTGCCAGCAGTCTTGACGGCTCTGGGGCCAACGTCCTGACTTTC. It codes for CASSLDGSGANVLTF. The chain uses TRBV6-5 and TRBJ2-6; no definite D call. The ends were cut back, 5 bases at V and 0 bases at J, with 8 bases in the middle. CDR1 and CDR2 from the germline V gene are MNHEY and SVGAGI. The CDR3 is made up of 15 amino acids.

The chain links TRBV5-6 to TRBJ2-5, with D unclear. CDR3 length: 14 residues. V dropped 3 bases and J dropped 0 bases, with 9 bases sitting between them. Germline-derived CDR1 and CDR2 are SGHDT and YYEEEE. The CDR3 here is CASSYGLHQETQYF. The CDR3 bases are TGTGCCAGCAGCTACGGCCTACACCAAGAGACCCAGTACTTC. Based on the CDR3 plus reference TRBV5-6 and TRBJ2-5, the full variable domain is DAGVTQSPTHLIKTRGQQVTLRCSPKSGHDTVSWYQQALGQGPQFIFQYYEEEERQRGNFPDRFSGHQFPNYSSELNVNALLLGDSALYLCASSYGLHQETQYFGPGTRLLVL.

The rearrangement joins TRBV27 to TRBJ1-2; tentatively, D is TRBD1 (5 bases). The CDR3 totals 13 residues. Germline V gives CDR1 MNHEY, CDR2 SMNVEV (reference sequence). Trimming cost V 6 bases and J 7 bases, with 15 bases left between them. The CDR3 DNA sequence: TGTGCCAGCAGCACGATAAGGGGTTCTGGCTACACCTTC. Its translation is CASSTIRGSGYTF.

The genes are TRBV6-5 and TRBJ1-6, with 7 nucleotides matching TRBD1. Per the germline V gene, CDR1 is MNHEY and CDR2 is SVGAGI. After removal of 5 bases from V and 9 bases from J, the junction contained 7 bases not matched to a gene. The CDR3 sequence is 14 residues long. In DNA, the CDR3 is TGTGCCAGCAGTCTGGGACAGCGGGTTTCACCCCTCCACTTT. Translated, it gives CASSLGQRVSPLHF.

In its sample, this clone was seen once. The chain carries TRBV6-5 and TRBJ1-2; D ambiguous. Trimming shortened V by 0 bases and J by 5 bases, and 10 bases separated the two germline ends. The CDR3 is 14 amino acids. The germline V gene has CDR1 MNHEY and CDR2 SVGAGI. CDR3 nucleotides: TGTGCCAGCAGTTACTCGTCCATCCAGTATGGCTACACCTTC. It specifies CASSYSSIQYGYTF.

CDR3 sequence: CASSSGTGVTDTQYF. DNA of the CDR3: TGTGCCAGCAGTTCCGGGACAGGGGTCACAGATACGCAGTATTTT. The chain couples TRBV27 to TRBJ2-3; TRBD1 agrees at 10 bases. The CDR3 sequence is 15 residues long. The ends lost 4 bases at V and 2 bases at J; junction bases unmatched: 3. Germline-derived CDR1 and CDR2 are MNHEY and SMNVEV (reference sequence).

The CDR3 nucleotides are TGTGCCAGTGGGGGCCGTCCCCATGAAAAACTGTTTTTT. Translation gives CASGGRPHEKLFF. The rearrangement joins TRBV19 to TRBJ1-4, with D perhaps matching TRBD1 (6 bases). The CDR3 length is 13 residues. CDR1 LNHDA and CDR2 SQIVND come from the germline V gene (reference sequence). The V gene lost 8 bases and the J gene lost 6 bases, with 13 bases spanning the gap.

V and J are TRBV15 and TRBJ2-7; 9 nucleotides align to TRBD2. The germline gives CDR1 LNHNV, CDR2 YYDKDF (reference sequence). CDR3 length: 15 amino acids. With V trimmed by 0 bases and J by 2 bases, 2 bases remained unmatched. The CDR3 region is CATSRDLAGAYEQYF. In nucleotides, the CDR3 is TGTGCCACCAGCAGAGATTTAGCGGGAGCCTACGAGCAGTACTTC. Full variable domain (missing parts from reference TRBV15 and TRBJ2-7): DAMVIQNPRYQVTQFGKPVTLSCSQTLNHNVMYWYQQKSSQAPKLLFHYYDKDFNNEADTPDNFQSRRPNTSFCFLDIRSPGLGDTAMYLCATSRDLAGAYEQYFGPGTRLTVT.

This clone appeared a single time. CDR3 in amino acids: CASSRQPSSYEQYF. In nucleotides, the CDR3 is TGTGCCAGCAGTCGACAGCCTTCATCCTACGAGCAGTACTTC. The chain is built from TRBV14 and TRBJ2-7; possibly TRBD1 for D (5 bases). In germline, CDR1 is SGHDN, CDR2 FVKESK. Trimming removed 6 bases at V and 1 base at J, with 13 bases between. This CDR3 has 14 amino acids.

The rearrangement joins TRBV12-5 to TRBJ1-1; D possibly corresponds to TRBD1 (6 bases). Per the germline V gene, CDR1 is LGHNT and CDR2 is FRNRAP. V was clipped by 7 bases and J by 1 base, with 10 bases between them. The CDR3 covers 13 residues. The CDR3 DNA follows: TGTGCTAGTGCCCGAGGGGGGAACACTGAAGCTTTCTTT. It is translated as CASARGGNTEAFF.

V usage is TRBV6-1 and J usage is TRBJ2-7; D remains unclear. Germline lookup yields CDR1 MNHNS and CDR2 SASEGT. The CDR3 covers 11 residues. V was cut by 4 bases and J by 7 bases, with 8 bases left in between. The CDR3 is CASSATWEQYF. In DNA form, the CDR3 reads TGTGCCAGCAGTGCGACCTGGGAGCAGTACTTC.

This chain links TRBV29-1 with TRBJ2-3; D uncertain. Germline V gives CDR1 SQVTM, CDR2 ANQGSEA. The germline V and J ends were trimmed by 5 bases and 1 base, with 4 bases remaining between them. The CDR3 is made up of 11 amino acids. CDR3 sequence (DNA): TGCAGCGTTCACCGCACAGATACGCAGTATTTT. This sequence encodes CSVHRTDTQYF.